The 28 T cell receptor beta chains presented below share a single source sample, sequenced in a study of patients and donors after allogeneic stem cell transplantation. TCRdb recomputed calls from the RT-PCR reads with MiXCR, one row per CDR3 protein. The sample holds about 150,000 distinct CDR3 sequences, roughly 35% seen once. The material sequenced was blood, either unsorted or a sorted T cell fraction (not recorded which). All receptors derive from a human donor who was either an allogeneic HSCT recipient or a stem cell or donor lymphocyte infusion donor (not recorded which). It is not recorded whose cells these are; they may come from a transplant donor.

V is TRBV4-3 and J is TRBJ2-1, with TRBD2 matching over 7 bases. The CDR3 consists of 17 residues. V shed 3 bases and J 1 base; nucleotides not matched to a gene: 9. Germline CDR1 and CDR2: LGHNA and YSLEER. CDR3 loop: CASSQFRSGVSYNEQFF. In DNA, the CDR3 is TGCGCCAGCAGCCAGTTTAGAAGCGGGGTTTCCTACAATGAGCAGTTCTTC.

The genes are TRBV4-3 and TRBJ1-6, with a weak D call TRBD1 (6 bases). V shed 0 bases and J shed 11 bases, with 14 bases lying between them. This CDR3 comprises 15 residues. Germline CDR1 LGHNA, CDR2 YSLEER. For the CDR3, the DNA is TGCGCCAGCAGCCAAGATTGGAGGACAGATCCACCCCTCCACTTT. The encoded protein is CASSQDWRTDPPLHF.

The genes are TRBV7-2 and TRBJ2-2; D remains unclear. V shed 5 bases and J shed 8 bases, with 12 bases lying between them. CDR3 size: 13 residues. The germline V gene encodes CDR1 SGHTA and CDR2 FQGNSA. CDR3 protein: CASSPLQLGELFF. The CDR3 DNA reads TGTGCCAGCAGCCCGCTTCAACTTGGGGAGCTGTTTTTT.

The V gene is TRBV6-2 or TRBV6-3, the J gene TRBJ1-5, with D uncertain. V was clipped by 6 bases and J by 0 bases, with 3 bases between them. Germline values: CDR1 MNHEY, CDR2 SVGEGT. The CDR3 sequence is 12 residues long. The CDR3 DNA follows: TGTGCCAGCAGCGGTAGCAATCAGCCCCAGCATTTT. It translates to CASSGSNQPQHF.

V is TRBV7-2 and J is TRBJ2-3, with 10 bases matching TRBD2. V lost 5 bases, J lost 5 bases, and 7 bases stayed unmatched. CDR3 length equals 15 residues. Germline V gene sequence: CDR1 SGHTA, CDR2 FQGNSA. The CDR3 sequence: CASSPEAGGQDTQYF. In DNA form, the CDR3 reads TGTGCCAGCAGCCCGGAAGCGGGGGGGCAAGATACGCAGTATTTT. The full variable domain, rest sourced from reference TRBV7-2 and TRBJ2-3, is GAGVSQSPSNKVTEKGKDVELRCDPISGHTALYWYRQSLGQGLEFLIYFQGNSAPDKSGLPSDRFSAERTGGSVSTLTIQRTQQEDSAVYLCASSPEAGGQDTQYFGPGTRLTVL.

This chain connects TRBV7-8 to TRBJ1-2; 9 bases align to TRBD1. CDR3 size: 12 residues. The trim removed 4 bases at V and 11 bases at J, leaving 5 bases unmatched. CDR1 SGHVS and CDR2 FQNEAQ come from the germline V gene. The CDR3 DNA follows: TGTGCCAGCAGCTGGCCGGGACAGGGTTACACCTTC. It specifies CASSWPGQGYTF.

In its sample, this clonotype was seen a few times. The gene calls are TRBV27 and TRBJ1-1, with a possible D match to TRBD1 (5 bases). The V end was cut by 8 bases, the J end by 0 bases, with 10 bases between. The CDR3 runs 13 residues. In germline, CDR1 is MNHEY, CDR2 SMNVEV (reference sequence). Written as DNA, the CDR3 is TGTGCCAGCCACCAGACAGTGAACACTGAAGCTTTCTTT. It translates to CASHQTVNTEAFF.

The chain is built from TRBV6-5 and TRBJ2-1; 7 bases are shared with TRBD1. The CDR3 spans 13 residues. Trimming cost V 4 bases and J 6 bases; bases outside gene matches: 3. Germline CDR1 is MNHEY and CDR2 is SVGAGI. The CDR3 bases are TGTGCCAGCAGTTGGGGACAGTCCAATGAGCAGTTCTTC. The encoded protein is CASSWGQSNEQFF.

This clonotype was observed a handful of times. The gene calls are TRBV12-3 or TRBV12-4 and TRBJ1-6; D uncertain. V lost 1 base and J 10 bases, leaving 14 bases between the germline ends. CDR3 length: 15 amino acids. The CDR3 region is CASSLGAVSTSPLHF. The CDR3 DNA sequence: TGTGCCAGCAGTTTAGGGGCAGTATCTACCTCACCCCTCCACTTT.

This clonotype was recorded only once. This chain connects TRBV6-6 to TRBJ2-5; the D is unclear. Deletions cut 6 bases from V and 13 bases from J, with 18 bases between. The CDR3 is 12 amino acids. Germline V gives CDR1 MNHNY, CDR2 SVGAGI (reference sequence). The CDR3 coding sequence is TGTGCCAGCAGCTCCTTAAGCCAGAAAGGGTACTTC. Amino acid sequence: CASSSLSQKGYF.

In DNA, the CDR3 is TGTGCCAGCAACCGGGACAGCGGGGAGCTGTTTTTT. It translates to CASNRDSGELFF. This chain uses TRBV12-3 or TRBV12-4 with TRBJ2-2, with TRBD1 matching over 7 bases. The CDR3 runs to 12 residues. Trimming cost V 7 bases and J 7 bases; bases outside gene matches: 3.

The chain joins TRBV5-1 to TRBJ1-2, with TRBD1 as a possible D gene (6 bases). V dropped 3 bases and J dropped 8 bases, with 14 bases sitting between them. Germline CDR1 and CDR2: SGHRS and YFSETQ. The CDR3 is 13 residues long. CDR3 protein: CASSWTAREGYTF. In nucleotides, the CDR3 is TGCGCCAGCAGCTGGACAGCGAGGGAAGGCTACACCTTC. Filled out from reference TRBV5-1 and TRBJ1-2, the complete variable domain reads KAGVTQTPRYLIKTRGQQVTLSCSPISGHRSVSWYQQTPGQGLQFLFEYFSETQRNKGNFPGRFSGRQFSNSRSEMNVSTLELGDSALYLCASSWTAREGYTFGSGTRLTVV.

V usage is TRBV29-1 and J usage is TRBJ2-3, with D possibly being TRBD2 (5 bases). From germline, CDR1 is SQVTM and CDR2 ANQGSEA. Trimming left V 7 bases short and J 1 base short, with 15 bases between. CDR3 length equals 14 residues. The CDR3 here is CSARGHPGTDTQYF. CDR3 sequence (DNA): TGCAGCGCCCGAGGGCACCCCGGCACAGATACGCAGTATTTT.

V gene TRBV25-1 combines with J gene TRBJ2-5; D not resolved. CDR1 is MGHDK, CDR2 SYGVNS, per germline. CDR3 size: 15 residues. With 5 bases removed from V and 5 bases from J, the gap between germline ends came to 18 bases. The CDR3 protein is CASSKVGRAGETQYF. DNA for the CDR3: TGTGCCAGCAGTAAAGTCGGAAGGGCTGGGGAGACCCAGTACTTC.

This rearrangement joins TRBV6-2 or TRBV6-3 to TRBJ2-5; 7 bases fit TRBD1. The CDR3 spans 13 residues. Trimming cost V 6 bases and J 4 bases; bases outside gene matches: 5. Germline CDR1 and CDR2: MNHEY and SVGEGT. CDR3 nucleotide sequence: TGTGCCAGCAGGGAGACAGGGCGAGAGACCCAGTACTTC. Residues: CASRETGRETQYF.

J is TRBJ2-1 and V is TRBV12-3 or TRBV12-4; 11 bases are a match to TRBD2. Trimming removed 5 bases from V and 3 bases from J; junction bases left unmatched: 6. The CDR3 is made up of 16 amino acids. The CDR3, as DNA: TGTGCCAGCAGTCCGCGACTAGCGGGGTACTACAATGAGCAGTTCTTC. It translates to CASSPRLAGYYNEQFF.

The chain combines TRBV12-3 or TRBV12-4 with TRBJ2-1, with 8 positions matching TRBD2. The CDR3 has 16 amino acids. The trim removed 5 bases at V and 0 bases at J, leaving 6 bases unmatched. The CDR3 protein is CASSAIAGSSYNEQFF. CDR3 DNA sequence: TGTGCCAGCAGTGCCATAGCGGGGAGCTCCTACAATGAGCAGTTCTTC.

The chain carries TRBV5-3 and TRBJ2-2, with D perhaps matching TRBD1 or TRBD2 (5 bases each). TRBV5-3 belongs to the ORF category, with a function that is uncertain. This CDR3 region has 15 residues. V lost 2 bases to trimming and J lost 5 bases, with 13 bases between them. The CDR3 coding sequence is TGTGCCAGAAGCTTAGCTGAGGGACCGACCGGGGAGCTGTTTTTT. Amino acids: CARSLAEGPTGELFF.

The CDR3 sequence is CASSVERDYGYTF. CDR3 DNA sequence: TGTGCCAGCAGCGTAGAACGGGATTATGGCTACACCTTC. The chain links TRBV9 to TRBJ1-2; no reliable D call. Germline-derived CDR1 and CDR2 are SGDLS and YYNGEE. The V end was cut by 0 bases, the J end by 5 bases, with 8 bases between. This CDR3 has 13 amino acids.

This clonotype has just a few counts. This chain connects TRBV10-3 to TRBJ2-3; 8 nucleotides match TRBD2. The CDR3 is 14 amino acids. V lost 10 bases and J lost 2; bases outside the gene matches: 8. Germline loops: CDR1 ENHRY, CDR2 SYGVKD. Here the CDR3 DNA reads TGTGCCACCGCCGGGACTAGGTACACAGATACGCAGTATTTT. Residues: CATAGTRYTDTQYF.

The chain combines TRBV12-3 or TRBV12-4 with TRBJ1-2, with D maybe TRBD1 (6 bases). The CDR3 is made up of 16 amino acids. Trimming left V 6 bases short and J 3 bases short, with 20 bases between. The CDR3 DNA reads TGTGCCAGCAGCCTGGACAGACGAACAAACGACTATGGCTACACCTTC. Translation: CASSLDRRTNDYGYTF.

This clonotype was picked up a small number of times. This CDR3 reads CASSPRGESGTEAFF. In nucleotides, the CDR3 is TGTGCCAGCTCACCACGGGGGGAATCAGGAACTGAAGCTTTCTTT. The genes are TRBV18 and TRBJ1-1; perhaps TRBD1 as D (5 bases). The germline V gene encodes CDR1 KGHSH and CDR2 LQKENI. V dropped 1 base and J dropped 5 bases, with 14 bases sitting between them. This CDR3 is 15 amino acids long.

The V call is TRBV15, the J call TRBJ2-5; D call uncertain. Trimming left V 5 bases short and J 3 bases short, with 10 bases between. This CDR3 spans 13 amino acids. Germline V gene lookup returns CDR1 LNHNV and CDR2 YYDKDF (reference sequence). The CDR3 DNA follows: TGTGCCACCAGCCTCGCACCCAAAGAGACCCAGTACTTC. Encoded protein: CATSLAPKETQYF.

The chain is built from TRBV12-3 or TRBV12-4 and TRBJ2-1, with 8 nucleotides matching TRBD1. The trim removed 4 bases at V and 2 bases at J, leaving 7 bases unmatched. This CDR3 is built from 16 residues. The CDR3 bases are TGTGCCAGCAGTTCTACCGGACAGGGACCCTACAATGAGCAGTTCTTC. This translates into CASSSTGQGPYNEQFF.

In this sample, this clonotype turned up a few times. The V call is TRBV12-3 or TRBV12-4, the J call TRBJ2-5; D tentatively reads TRBD1 or TRBD2 (7 bases each). Trimming pared 4 bases from V and 5 bases from J, leaving 23 bases between. The length of the CDR3 is 17 residues. In nucleotides, the CDR3 is TGTGCCAGCAGTTACCTTTCGACAGGGCAAGCGGGGGAGACCCAGTACTTC. Translation: CASSYLSTGQAGETQYF.

There are a few counts of this clonotype. The genes are TRBV6-2 or TRBV6-3 and TRBJ1-3; D gene ambiguous. The germline CDR1 and CDR2 sequences are MNHEY and SVGEGT. Trimming cost V 0 bases and J 0 bases, with 9 bases left between them. This CDR3 spans 16 amino acids. The chain's CDR3 is CASSYSTGYSGNTIYF. CDR3 coding DNA: TGTGCCAGCAGTTACTCGACGGGCTACTCTGGAAACACCATATATTTT.

The V and J genes are TRBV9 and TRBJ2-1; 8 bases are shared with TRBD2. This CDR3 contains 15 residues. With V trimmed by 4 bases and J by 9 bases, 12 bases remained unmatched. Per germline, CDR1 SGDLS and CDR2 YYNGEE. The CDR3 region is CASSSQGRGVIEQFF. Here the CDR3 DNA reads TGTGCCAGCAGCTCCCAGGGGCGGGGGGTGATTGAGCAGTTCTTC. Drawing the rest from reference TRBV9 and TRBJ2-1, the complete variable domain is DSGVTQTPKHLITATGQRVTLRCSPRSGDLSVYWYQQSLDQGLQFLIQYYNGEERAKGNILERFSAQQFPDLHSELNLSSLELGDSALYFCASSSQGRGVIEQFFGPGTRLTVL.

The chain uses TRBV9 and TRBJ2-7; 8 bases match TRBD2. CDR3 length: 15 amino acids. Germline V gives CDR1 SGDLS, CDR2 YYNGEE. Trimming took 0 bases from V and 0 from J; bases not matched to a gene: 2. CDR3 DNA sequence: TGTGCCAGCAGCGTAGGTAGCGGGGTCTCCTACGAGCAGTACTTC. Translation: CASSVGSGVSYEQYF.